Presented here are 21 T cell receptor beta chains from one specimen sequenced in a study of T cells in Graves' hyperthyroidism and ophthalmopathy. Amplified TCR beta CDR3 regions came from RNA transcripts. Researchers ran a first-round RT-PCR on the TCR CDR3 using the HTBI primer set. TCRdb reprocessed the multiplex PCR reads with MiXCR, giving one entry per CDR3 protein. The sample gives over 450,000 distinct CDR3 sequences, approximately 17% of which show up once; around 17% is in the top ten. The sample comprised blood. Receptors originate from a woman between 18 and 30 years old with Graves' ophthalmopathy.

This clonotype was counted between two and nine times. The chain carries TRBV3-1 and TRBJ1-3; weak D call: TRBD1 (5 bases). The CDR3 extends over 15 amino acids. Germline-derived CDR1 and CDR2 are LGHDT and YNNKEL (reference sequence). Trimming removed 1 base at V and 2 bases at J, with 9 bases between. DNA of the CDR3: TGTGCCAGCAGCCAAGGGTGGGGGGCTGGAAACACCATATATTTT. Its translation: CASSQGWGAGNTIYF.

Notes on this clonotype: This sequence may be a read error, since a much larger clone differs from it by one base. J is TRBJ2-3 and V is TRBV4-1; TRBD2 aligns across 7 bases. The CDR3 is made up of 16 amino acids. The V segment lost 1 base and the J segment 4 bases; nucleotides outside the gene matches: 8. Germline CDR1 is MGHRA and CDR2 is YSYEKL. DNA for the CDR3: TGCGCCAGCAGCCAAGCCCCAACTAGCGACGCAGATACGCAGTATTTT. Protein: CASSQAPTSDADTQYF.

The rearrangement joins TRBV5-1 to TRBJ2-7; TRBD2 might be the D (7 bases). The germline V gene has CDR1 SGHRS and CDR2 YFSETQ. Trimming pared 4 bases from V and 0 bases from J, leaving 11 bases between. This CDR3 is built from 14 residues. DNA for the CDR3: TGCGCCAGCAGCCGGGGGGCAGCCTCCTACGAGCAGTACTTC. It codes for CASSRGAASYEQYF.

This clonotype was recorded many times. The chain uses TRBV2 and TRBJ1-5, with D maybe TRBD1 (5 bases). Germline loops: CDR1 SNHLY, CDR2 FYNNEI. The CDR3 is made up of 12 amino acids. V lost 4 bases to trimming and J lost 7 bases, with 8 bases between them. The CDR3 is CASSGGDQPQHF. The CDR3 DNA reads TGTGCCAGCAGTGGGGGGGACCAGCCCCAGCATTTT.

This clonotype was counted between two and nine times. This chain connects TRBV5-1 to TRBJ2-3; D is ambiguous. The CDR3 spans 15 residues. V gave up 0 bases and J gave up 0 bases, with 8 bases separating them. Germline CDR1 and CDR2: SGHRS and YFSETQ. The CDR3 here is CASSLDSYSTDTQYF. The CDR3 DNA sequence: TGCGCCAGCAGCTTGGACAGTTATAGCACAGATACGCAGTATTTT.

This clonotype has a handful of counts. This chain uses TRBV5-6 with TRBJ1-6; perhaps TRBD1 as D (5 bases). Per germline, CDR1 SGHDT and CDR2 YYEEEE. V was pared by 0 bases and J by 7 bases, with 11 bases between. This CDR3 is 15 amino acids long. CDR3 in amino acids: CASSLARVGNSPLHF. Here the CDR3 DNA reads TGTGCCAGCAGCTTGGCCAGGGTAGGCAATTCACCCCTCCACTTT.

As to this clonotype: It may be a read error: a sequence one base away is much more abundant. The gene calls are TRBV11-2 and TRBJ1-1, with D possibly matching TRBD1 (6 bases). This CDR3 contains 13 residues. Germline V gene sequence: CDR1 SGHAT, CDR2 FQNNGV. Between the trimmed V and J ends, which lost 5 bases and 6 bases, there was a span of 13 bases. The CDR3, as DNA: TGTGCCAGCAGCACTCAGGGGAGGGCTGAAGCTTTCTTT. Protein: CASSTQGRAEAFF.

This clonotype was found many times. J is TRBJ2-3 and V is TRBV12-3 or TRBV12-4; 7 bases align to TRBD1. The CDR3 runs to 15 residues. The ends lost 6 bases at V and 5 bases at J; junction bases unmatched: 11. The CDR3 bases are TGTGCCAGCAGCAGCCGGACAGGTGGGGGAGATACGCAGTATTTT. It specifies CASSSRTGGGDTQYF.

This clonotype was picked up many times. This chain joins TRBV11-3 and TRBJ2-1; 7 nucleotides align to TRBD1. Losses at the gene ends were 4 bases for V and 12 bases for J; bases not matched to a gene: 6. CDR1 SGHNT and CDR2 YENEEA come from the germline V gene. The CDR3 is 12 amino acids. The CDR3 protein is CASSSDRDRQFF. In DNA form, the CDR3 reads TGTGCCAGCAGCTCAGACCGGGACAGGCAGTTCTTC.

This clonotype occurred a few times. The CDR3 DNA sequence: TGTGCCAGCAGTTTAACCGGGGAGAATCAGCCCCAGCATTTT. Amino acids: CASSLTGENQPQHF. The V call is TRBV28, the J call TRBJ1-5; no clear D. Trimming stripped 2 bases from V and 4 bases from J, with 9 bases between. The CDR3 has 14 amino acids. CDR1 MDHEN and CDR2 SYDVKM come from the germline V gene.

In this sample, this clonotype turned up many times. The V gene is TRBV5-1, the J gene TRBJ2-3; TRBD2 agrees at 10 bases. Germline values: CDR1 SGHRS, CDR2 YFSETQ. Unmatched junction bases numbered 4, after V lost 0 bases and J lost 0 bases. The CDR3 is 17 amino acids. Written as DNA, the CDR3 is TGCGCCAGCAGCTTGGAGGCACTAGCGGGAAGCACAGATACGCAGTATTTT. Amino acids: CASSLEALAGSTDTQYF.

This clonotype appeared a few times. The CDR3 sequence is CASNPAGPNTEAFF. The CDR3 region has the DNA TGTGCCAGCAACCCGGCAGGGCCGAACACTGAAGCTTTCTTT. The chain is built from TRBV9 and TRBJ1-1; D might be TRBD1 (5 bases). The CDR3 spans 14 residues. V was trimmed by 6 bases and J by 1 base, leaving 13 bases between them. Per germline, CDR1 SGDLS and CDR2 YYNGEE.

Many counts were recorded for this clonotype. The chain links TRBV3-1 to TRBJ1-1; D call uncertain. V lost 0 bases, J lost 1 base, and 9 bases lay in between. Germline values: CDR1 LGHDT, CDR2 YNNKEL (reference sequence). There are 15 residues in the CDR3. The CDR3 DNA reads as TGTGCCAGCAGCCAAGAGTTTGCGGCGAACACTGAAGCTTTCTTT. The encoded protein is CASSQEFAANTEAFF.

This clonotype came up once. The V gene is TRBV7-9, the J gene TRBJ2-7; TRBD2 aligns across 12 bases. Looked up from germline, CDR1 is SEHNR and CDR2 is FQNEAQ (reference sequence). This CDR3 is 16 amino acids long. J lost 1 base, V lost 5 bases, and 6 bases had no gene match. This chain's CDR3 is CASSSPTSGRSYEQYF. In DNA, the CDR3 is TGTGCCAGCAGCAGCCCAACTAGCGGGAGGTCCTACGAGCAGTACTTC.

The chain has TRBV12-3 or TRBV12-4 and TRBJ2-1, with a tentative D call TRBD2 (7 bases). With 6 bases removed from V and 5 bases from J, the gap between germline ends came to 11 bases. The CDR3 consists of 13 residues. The CDR3 sequence: CASRRGGNNEQFF. The CDR3 coding sequence is TGTGCCAGCAGGAGGGGGGGAAACAATGAGCAGTTCTTC.

This clonotype has at least ten counts. CDR3 sequence: CASSDTGHHGYTF. CDR3 bases: TGTGCCAGCAGTGACACAGGGCACCATGGCTACACCTTC. The V call is TRBV27, the J call TRBJ1-2, with D possibly matching TRBD1 (6 bases). The germline CDR1 and CDR2 sequences are MNHEY and SMNVEV (reference sequence). Trimming took off 5 bases at V and 6 bases at J, with 13 bases between the two ends. The CDR3 consists of 13 residues.

This clonotype was recorded at least ten times. The rearrangement links TRBV3-1 to TRBJ2-7; no definite D call. This CDR3 comprises 14 residues. V dropped 0 bases and J dropped 3 bases, with 9 bases sitting between them. CDR1 and CDR2 from the germline V gene are LGHDT and YNNKEL (reference sequence). The CDR3 sequence: CASSQDQVSYEQYF. CDR3 coding DNA: TGTGCCAGCAGCCAAGATCAAGTCAGCTACGAGCAGTACTTC.

This clonotype has at least ten counts. The V gene is TRBV7-2, the J gene TRBJ1-2, with TRBD1 matching 7 bases. CDR1 is SGHTA, CDR2 FQGNSA, per germline. V was pared by 1 base and J by 1 base, with 6 bases of the junction left unmatched. The CDR3 runs to 16 residues. CDR3 bases: TGTGCCAGCAGCTTAGTGGGCACAGGGGTTAACTATGGCTACACCTTC. Amino acid sequence: CASSLVGTGVNYGYTF. The full variable domain, with the rest looked up from reference TRBV7-2 and TRBJ1-2, is GAGVSQSPSNKVTEKGKDVELRCDPISGHTALYWYRQSLGQGLEFLIYFQGNSAPDKSGLPSDRFSAERTGGSVSTLTIQRTQQEDSAVYLCASSLVGTGVNYGYTFGSGTRLTVV.

This clonotype was detected a few times. This chain links TRBV6-6 with TRBJ2-5; 8 bases fit TRBD1. Losses at the gene ends were 2 bases for V and 2 bases for J; bases not matched to a gene: 4. Germline-derived CDR1 and CDR2 are MNHNY and SVGAGI (reference sequence). The CDR3 is made up of 15 amino acids. The DNA for the CDR3 is TGTGCCAGCAGTTACACAGGGGGACGACAAGAGACCCAGTACTTC. It specifies CASSYTGGRQETQYF.

The V gene is TRBV15, the J gene TRBJ2-1, with TRBD1 as a possible D gene (5 bases). Between the trimmed V and J ends, which lost 0 bases and 2 bases, there was a span of 8 bases. The length of the CDR3 is 15 residues. Germline lookup yields CDR1 LNHNV and CDR2 YYDKDF (reference sequence). The CDR3: CATSRDRQTYNEQFF. Written as DNA, the CDR3 is TGTGCCACCAGCAGAGATCGACAGACCTACAATGAGCAGTTCTTC.

The genes are TRBV29-1 and TRBJ1-1, with 11 bases matching TRBD1. CDR3 length: 14 residues. V shed 5 bases and J 5 bases; nucleotides not matched to a gene: 7. Germline values: CDR1 SQVTM, CDR2 ANQGSEA. This CDR3 reads CSVIGQGAPTEAFF. For the CDR3, the DNA is TGCAGCGTTATAGGACAGGGGGCGCCGACTGAAGCTTTCTTT.